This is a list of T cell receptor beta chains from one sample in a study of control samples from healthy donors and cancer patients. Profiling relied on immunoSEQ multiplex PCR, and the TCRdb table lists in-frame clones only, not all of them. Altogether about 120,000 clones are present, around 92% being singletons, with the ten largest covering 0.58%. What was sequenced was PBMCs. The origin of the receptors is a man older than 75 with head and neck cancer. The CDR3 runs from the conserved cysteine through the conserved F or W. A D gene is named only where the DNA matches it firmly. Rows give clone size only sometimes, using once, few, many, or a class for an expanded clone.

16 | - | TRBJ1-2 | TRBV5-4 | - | CASSFGTARANYGYTF | TGTGCCAGCAGCTTCGGGACGGCCCGAGCTAACTATGGCTACACCTTC
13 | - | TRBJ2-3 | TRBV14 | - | CASSQTALGTQYF | TGTGCCAGCAGCCAGACCGCGTTAGGTACGCAGTATTTT
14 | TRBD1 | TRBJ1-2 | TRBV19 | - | CASRNRGSSYGYTF | TGTGCCAGTAGAAACAGGGGTAGTAGCTATGGCTACACCTTC
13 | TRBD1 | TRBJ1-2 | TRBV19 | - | CASRGQGNYGYTF | TGTGCCAGTAGGGGACAGGGCAACTATGGCTACACCTTC
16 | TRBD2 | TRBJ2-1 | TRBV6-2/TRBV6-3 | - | CASSYGTSEFSHEQFF | TGTGCCAGCAGTTACGGGACTAGCGAATTTTCCCATGAGCAGTTCTTC
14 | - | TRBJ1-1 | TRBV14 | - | CASSHGVWNTEAFF | TGTGCCAGCAGCCACGGGGTATGGAACACTGAAGCTTTCTTT
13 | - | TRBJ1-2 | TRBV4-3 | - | CASSQETGYGYTF | TGCGCCAGCAGCCAAGAAACAGGCTATGGCTACACCTTC
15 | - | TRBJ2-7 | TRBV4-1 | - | CASSHAGGLSYEQYF | TGCGCCAGCAGCCACGCCGGGGGTCTCTCCTACGAGCAGTACTTC
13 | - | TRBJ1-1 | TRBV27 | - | CASSDLTNTEAFF | TGTGCCAGCAGTGACTTGACGAACACTGAAGCTTTCTTT
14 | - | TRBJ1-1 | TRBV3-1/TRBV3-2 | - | CASSQRRGVTEAFF | TGTGCCAGCAGCCAGCGAAGGGGGGTGACTGAAGCTTTCTTT
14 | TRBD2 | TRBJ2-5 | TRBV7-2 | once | CASSWLAVQETQYF | TGTGCCAGCAGCTGGCTAGCGGTCCAAGAGACCCAGTACTTC
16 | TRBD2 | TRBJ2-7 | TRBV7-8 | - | CASSLDPGLAGYEQYF | TGTGCCAGCAGCTTAGATCCGGGACTAGCGGGTTACGAGCAGTACTTC
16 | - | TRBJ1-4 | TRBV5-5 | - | CASSLDQATSNEKLFF | TGTGCCAGCAGCTTGGACCAAGCTACGTCGAATGAAAAACTGTTTTTT
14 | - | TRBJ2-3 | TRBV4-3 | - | CASSQDYSTDTQYF | TGCGCCAGCAGCCAAGATTACAGCACAGATACGCAGTATTTT
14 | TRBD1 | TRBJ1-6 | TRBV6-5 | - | CATTLTGINSPLHF | TGTGCCACCACGTTGACAGGGATAAATTCACCCCTCCACTTT
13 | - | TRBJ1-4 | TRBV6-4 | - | CASSLGHGEKLFF | TGTGCCAGCAGTCTAGGCCACGGTGAAAAACTGTTTTTT
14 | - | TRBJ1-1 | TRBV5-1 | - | CASSDNSGSTEAFF | TGCGCCAGCAGCGATAATTCAGGGTCCACTGAAGCTTTCTTT
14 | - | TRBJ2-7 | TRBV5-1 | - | CASSLAPGPYEQYF | TGCGCCAGCAGCTTGGCTCCGGGGCCCTACGAGCAGTACTTC
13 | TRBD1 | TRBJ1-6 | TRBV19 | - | CASSDRARSPLHF | TGTGCCAGTTCGGACAGGGCGCGTTCACCCCTCCACTTT
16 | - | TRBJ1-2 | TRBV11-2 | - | CASSAQGGSSNYGYTF | TGTGCCAGCAGCGCTCAGGGTGGCAGCTCTAACTATGGCTACACCTTC
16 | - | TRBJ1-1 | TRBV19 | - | CASDGRGPFRSTEAFF | TGTGCCAGCGACGGGCGGGGCCCTTTTCGATCGACTGAAGCTTTCTTT
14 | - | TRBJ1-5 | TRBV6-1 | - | CASSEYYSNQPQHF | TGTGCCAGCAGTGAGTATTATAGCAATCAGCCCCAGCATTTT
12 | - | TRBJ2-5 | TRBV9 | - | CASRTRAETQYF | TGTGCCAGCAGGACTAGAGCCGAGACCCAGTACTTC
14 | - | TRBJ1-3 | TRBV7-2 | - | CASSYFSSGNTIYF | TGTGCCAGCAGCTATTTCAGCTCTGGAAACACCATATATTTT
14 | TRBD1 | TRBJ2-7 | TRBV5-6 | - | CASRLTGGSYEQYF | TGTGCCAGCAGGTTGACAGGGGGCTCCTACGAGCAGTACTTC
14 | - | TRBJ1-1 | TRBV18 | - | CASSPVTSRTEAFF | TGTGCCAGCTCACCAGTTACCTCACGCACTGAAGCTTTCTTT